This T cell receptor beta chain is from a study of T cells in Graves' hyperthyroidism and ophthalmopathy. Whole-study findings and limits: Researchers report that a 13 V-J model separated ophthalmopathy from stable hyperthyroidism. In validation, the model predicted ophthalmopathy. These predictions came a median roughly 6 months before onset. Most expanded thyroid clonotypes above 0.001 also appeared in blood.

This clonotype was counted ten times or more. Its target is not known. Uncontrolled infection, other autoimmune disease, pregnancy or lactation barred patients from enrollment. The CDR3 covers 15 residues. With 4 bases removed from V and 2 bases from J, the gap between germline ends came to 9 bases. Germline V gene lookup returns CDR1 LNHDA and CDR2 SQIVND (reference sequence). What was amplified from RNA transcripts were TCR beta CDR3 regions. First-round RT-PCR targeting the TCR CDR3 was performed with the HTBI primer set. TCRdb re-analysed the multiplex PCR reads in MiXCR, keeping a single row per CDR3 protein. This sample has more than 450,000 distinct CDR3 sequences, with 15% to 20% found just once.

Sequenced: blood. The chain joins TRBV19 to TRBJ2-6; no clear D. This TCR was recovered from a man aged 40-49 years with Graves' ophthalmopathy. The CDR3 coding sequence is TGTGCCAGTAGTACCTCCAGAGCTGGGGCCAACGTCCTGACTTTC. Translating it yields CASSTSRAGANVLTF.